These T cell receptor beta chains were read from a single sample in a study of blood T cell repertoires in COVID-19. The method was immunoSEQ multiplex PCR; TCRdb's version includes in-frame clones alone and lacks a portion of them. The sample includes about 300,000 clones, around four fifths of them seen just once. The source material was peripheral blood. These receptors were collected from a woman in her fifties or sixties who had recovered from COVID-19. Both conserved end residues are part of each CDR3. The order of the fields is J gene, V gene, D gene, clone size, CDR3 DNA, CDR3 protein. A D gene is named only where the DNA matches it firmly. Expanded clones are given a class, and other clones once, few, many or no size at all.

j_gene: TRBJ2-7; v_gene: TRBV27; d_gene: TRBD1; abundance: -; CDR3nt: TGTGCCAGCAGCCCTTCAGACAGGGGTGGAAAGCAGTACTTC; CDR3aa: CASSPSDRGGKQYF
j_gene: TRBJ2-1; v_gene: TRBV27; d_gene: TRBD2; abundance: -; CDR3nt: TGTGCCAGCAGCTTACCCCGAACATTGTGGGGACTAGCGCCCGAGCAGTTCTTC; CDR3aa: CASSLPRTLWGLAPEQFF
j_gene: TRBJ2-7; v_gene: TRBV6-2/TRBV6-3; d_gene: -; abundance: -; CDR3nt: TGTGCCAGCAGCCGCCAGGACGAGCAGTACTTC; CDR3aa: CASSRQDEQYF
j_gene: TRBJ2-2; v_gene: TRBV28; d_gene: -; abundance: -; CDR3nt: TGTGCCAGCAGTTCCGCCGGCCAGGGCACCGGGGAGCTGTTTTTT; CDR3aa: CASSSAGQGTGELFF
j_gene: TRBJ2-7; v_gene: TRBV11-2; d_gene: TRBD2; abundance: -; CDR3nt: TGTGCCAGCAGAGGACTAGCGGAACTTTACGAGCAGTACTTC; CDR3aa: CASRGLAELYEQYF
j_gene: TRBJ1-3; v_gene: TRBV6-5; d_gene: TRBD1; abundance: once; CDR3nt: TGTGCCGGCAGCCCGGGACAGTTCAGAAACACCATATATTTT; CDR3aa: CAGSPGQFRNTIYF
j_gene: TRBJ1-5; v_gene: TRBV28; d_gene: TRBD1; abundance: -; CDR3nt: TGTGCCAGCAGCTGGGCAGGGGGGAGTCAGCCCCAGCATTTT; CDR3aa: CASSWAGGSQPQHF
j_gene: TRBJ2-2; v_gene: TRBV6-2/TRBV6-3; d_gene: -; abundance: -; CDR3nt: TGTGCCAGCAGTTACGTCCTGGCCAGGTGGGAGCTGTTTTTT; CDR3aa: CASSYVLARWELFF
j_gene: TRBJ2-1; v_gene: TRBV27; d_gene: TRBD1; abundance: -; CDR3nt: TGTGCCAGCAGTACTTGGACAGGGAACAATGAGCAGTTCTTC; CDR3aa: CASSTWTGNNEQFF
j_gene: TRBJ1-4; v_gene: TRBV24-1; d_gene: -; abundance: -; CDR3nt: TGTGCCACCAGTGATCCGAAGAGGGATGGCGGCGAAAAACTGTTTTTT; CDR3aa: CATSDPKRDGGEKLFF
j_gene: TRBJ1-3; v_gene: TRBV6-2/TRBV6-3; d_gene: -; abundance: medium-sized; CDR3nt: TGTGCCAGCAGTTACTTCAGGCGCTCTGGAAACACCATATATTTT; CDR3aa: CASSYFRRSGNTIYF
j_gene: TRBJ1-3; v_gene: TRBV25-1; d_gene: -; abundance: -; CDR3nt: TGTGCCAGCAGTGAAGGACAGTTCTCTGGAAACACCATATATTTT; CDR3aa: CASSEGQFSGNTIYF
j_gene: TRBJ1-5; v_gene: TRBV7-2; d_gene: TRBD1; abundance: -; CDR3nt: TGTGCCAGCAGCCCCCATACCGGGACAGGGGAGCAGCCCCAGCATTTT; CDR3aa: CASSPHTGTGEQPQHF
j_gene: TRBJ2-1; v_gene: TRBV24-1; d_gene: TRBD1; abundance: once; CDR3nt: TGTGCCACCAGTGCGTTCCTCGGCCAGTCCGGGACAGGGGAGGTCAATGAGCAGTTCTTC; CDR3aa: CATSAFLGQSGTGEVNEQFF
j_gene: TRBJ2-7; v_gene: TRBV7-3; d_gene: -; abundance: -; CDR3nt: TGTGCCAGCAGCATTAGTCCGGGTGACGAGCAGTACTTC; CDR3aa: CASSISPGDEQYF
j_gene: TRBJ1-4; v_gene: TRBV30; d_gene: -; abundance: few; CDR3nt: TGTGCCTGGGGCCGGGTCCGAAATGAAAAACTGTTTTTT; CDR3aa: CAWGRVRNEKLFF